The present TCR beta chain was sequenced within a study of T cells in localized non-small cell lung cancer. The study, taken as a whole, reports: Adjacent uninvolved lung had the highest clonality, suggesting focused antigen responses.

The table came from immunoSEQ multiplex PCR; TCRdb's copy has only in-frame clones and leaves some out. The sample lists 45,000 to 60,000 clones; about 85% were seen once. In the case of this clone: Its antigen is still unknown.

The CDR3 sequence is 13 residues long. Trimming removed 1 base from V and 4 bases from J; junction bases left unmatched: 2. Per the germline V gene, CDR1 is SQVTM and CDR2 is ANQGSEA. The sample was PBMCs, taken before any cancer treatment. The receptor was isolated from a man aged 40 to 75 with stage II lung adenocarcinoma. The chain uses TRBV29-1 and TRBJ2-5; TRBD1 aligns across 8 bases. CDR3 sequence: CSVEAGGIETQYF. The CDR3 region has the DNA TGCAGCGTTGAAGCAGGGGGCATAGAGACCCAGTACTTC.